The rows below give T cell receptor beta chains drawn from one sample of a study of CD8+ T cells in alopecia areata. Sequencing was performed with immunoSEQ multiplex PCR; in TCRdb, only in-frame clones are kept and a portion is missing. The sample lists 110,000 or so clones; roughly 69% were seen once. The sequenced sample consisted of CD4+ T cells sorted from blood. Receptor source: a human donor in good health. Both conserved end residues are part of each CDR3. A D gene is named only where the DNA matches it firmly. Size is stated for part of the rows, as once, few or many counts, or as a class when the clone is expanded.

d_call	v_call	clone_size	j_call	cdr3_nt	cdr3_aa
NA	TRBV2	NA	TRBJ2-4	TGTGCCAGCAGTGATACAGGGCTAGCCAAAAACATTCAGTACTTC	CASSDTGLAKNIQYF
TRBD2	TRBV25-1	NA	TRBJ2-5	TGTGCCAGCAGTGAAGGGGTGCGGGGGTTCCAAGAGACCCAGTACTTC	CASSEGVRGFQETQYF
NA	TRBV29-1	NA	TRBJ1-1	TGCAGCGGGCTACAGGGCCCCTACACTGAAGCTTTCTTT	CSGLQGPYTEAFF
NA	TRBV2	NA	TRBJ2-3	TGTGCCAGCAGTTTACGTGGCACCCCTAGAGATACGCAGTATTTT	CASSLRGTPRDTQYF
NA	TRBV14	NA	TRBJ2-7	TGTGCCAGCAGCCCCGGAGGTTTCTCCTACGAGCAGTACTTC	CASSPGGFSYEQYF
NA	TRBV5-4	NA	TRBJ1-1	TGTGCCAGCAGCTCGCTACGGGGAATCATGAACACTGAAGCTTTCTTT	CASSSLRGIMNTEAFF
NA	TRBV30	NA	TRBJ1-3	TGTGCCTGGGGGGGTGGTGGAAACACCATATATTTT	CAWGGGGNTIYF
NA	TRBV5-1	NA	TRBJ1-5	TGCGCCAGCAGCGGGGGAAGGGATCAGCCCCAGCATTTT	CASSGGRDQPQHF
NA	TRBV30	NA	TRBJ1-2	TGTGCCTGGAGTTTTAGGGGGGACTATGGCTACACCTTC	CAWSFRGDYGYTF
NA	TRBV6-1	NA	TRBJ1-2	TGTGCCAGCAGTGAACCAGAGGCCTATGGCTACACCTTC	CASSEPEAYGYTF
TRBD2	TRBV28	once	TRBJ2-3	TGTGCCAGCAGCCTAGCGGGGGCAGATACGCAGTATTTT	CASSLAGADTQYF
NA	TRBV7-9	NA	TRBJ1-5	TGTGCCAGCAGCAATTCCAACGGGGGTTACCCCTTAGGGCCCCAGCATTTT	CASSNSNGGYPLGPQHF
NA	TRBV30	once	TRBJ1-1	TGTGCCTGGAGCGGCCAGTTGAACACTGAAGCTTTCTTT	CAWSGQLNTEAFF
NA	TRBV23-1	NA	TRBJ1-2	TGCGCCAGCAGTCGGGGCGGAACCTCCGTCTATGGCTACACCTTC	CASSRGGTSVYGYTF
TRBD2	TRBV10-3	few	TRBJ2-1	TGTGCCACTTTAGCGGGGGCCGGCTACAATGAGCAGTTCTTC	CATLAGAGYNEQFF
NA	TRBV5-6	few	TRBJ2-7	TGTGCCAGCAGCCCCGGACAGATACAGAGCTCCTACGAGCAGTACTTC	CASSPGQIQSSYEQYF
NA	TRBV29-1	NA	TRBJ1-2	TGCAGCGTTGAGGGACCTAATCATGGCTACACCTTC	CSVEGPNHGYTF
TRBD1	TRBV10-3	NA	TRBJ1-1	TGTGCCATCAGTATGGGACAGCCCTCGAACACTGAAGCTTTCTTT	CAISMGQPSNTEAFF
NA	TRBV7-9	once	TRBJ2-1	TGTGCCAGCAGCCTACGGGAGACAGGTTTTCTCAATGAGCAGTTCTTC	CASSLRETGFLNEQFF
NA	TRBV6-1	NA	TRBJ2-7	TGTGCCAGCAGTGAAGTCTCGATAGGCCGCCACGAGCAGTACTTC	CASSEVSIGRHEQYF
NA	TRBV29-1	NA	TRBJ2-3	TGCAGCGTTGCGGTAGGCCCCACAGATACGCAGTATTTT	CSVAVGPTDTQYF
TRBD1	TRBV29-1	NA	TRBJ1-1	TGCAGCGTTGATCAGGGGGACACTGAAGCTTTCTTT	CSVDQGDTEAFF
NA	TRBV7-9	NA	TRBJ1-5	TGTGCCAGCAGCTCACTGGGGAATCAGCCCCAGCATTTT	CASSSLGNQPQHF
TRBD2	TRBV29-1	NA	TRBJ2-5	TGCAGCGTCGGCCGTGGGACTAGCGGGGAGACCCAGTACTTC	CSVGRGTSGETQYF
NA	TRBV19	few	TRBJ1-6	TGTGCCAGTAGTACGGGACGGTATAATTCACCCCTCCACTTT	CASSTGRYNSPLHF
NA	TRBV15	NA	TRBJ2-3	TGTGCCACCAGCAACCTCAAACTAGGGACCGCAGATACGCAGTATTTT	CATSNLKLGTADTQYF
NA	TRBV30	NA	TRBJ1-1	TGTGCCGGAATCGCAGGCAGGGTAGGCACTGAAGCTTTCTTT	CAGIAGRVGTEAFF
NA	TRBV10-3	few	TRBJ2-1	TGTGCCATCAGCCAGTTGGAGACGTCTATCCGGTTCTTC	CAISQLETSIRFF
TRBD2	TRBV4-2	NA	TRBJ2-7	TGTGCCAGCAGCCACGTCACTAGCGGCTACGAGCAGTACTTC	CASSHVTSGYEQYF
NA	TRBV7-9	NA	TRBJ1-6	TGTGCCAGCAGCGCCCCCCCCTCACCCCTCCACTTT	CASSAPPSPLHF
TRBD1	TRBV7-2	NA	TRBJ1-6	TGTGCCAGCAGCTTAGTGACAGGGCGAAATTCACCCCTCCACTTT	CASSLVTGRNSPLHF
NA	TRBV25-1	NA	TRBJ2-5	TGTGCCAGCAGTGACTGGGTGGGGGCAGGAGAAGAGACCCAGTACTTC	CASSDWVGAGEETQYF
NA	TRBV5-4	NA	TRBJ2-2	TGTGCCAGCAGCAGGGTCGGGGAGCTGTTTTTT	CASSRVGELFF
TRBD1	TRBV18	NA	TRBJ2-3	TGTGCCAGCTCACCGAGGGACAGGAGCACAGATACGCAGTATTTT	CASSPRDRSTDTQYF
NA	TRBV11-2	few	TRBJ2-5	TGTGCCAGCAGCCGGGGCGGGTTCCGGGAGACCCAGTACTTC	CASSRGGFRETQYF
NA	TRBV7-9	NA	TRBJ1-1	TGTGCCAGCAGCTTCATCAGGGCCCGAGGAGCTTTCTTT	CASSFIRARGAFF
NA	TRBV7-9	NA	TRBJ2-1	TGTGCCAGCAGCCCGACTCGTTACAATGAGCAGTTCTTC	CASSPTRYNEQFF
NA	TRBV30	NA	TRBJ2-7	TGTGCCTGGAGTGTGGGGCAGGGTAGGATCTACGAGCAGTACTTC	CAWSVGQGRIYEQYF
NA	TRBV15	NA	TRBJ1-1	TGTGCCACCAGCAGCCGGTACATGAACACTGAAGCTTTCTTT	CATSSRYMNTEAFF
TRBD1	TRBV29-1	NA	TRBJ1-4	TGCAGCGTTGCCGTGGACAGGGGGCCAAATGAAAAACTGTTTTTT	CSVAVDRGPNEKLFF
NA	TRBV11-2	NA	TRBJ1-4	TGTGCCAGCAGCTTAGTCGGCGGTGAAAAACTGTTTTTT	CASSLVGGEKLFF
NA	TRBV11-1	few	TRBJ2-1	TGTGCCAGCAGCTTAGCGGGGTCACGCGGTGAGCAGTTCTTC	CASSLAGSRGEQFF
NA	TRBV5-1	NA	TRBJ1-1	TGCGCCAGCAGCTTTCAAACAGGTGGAGGTGAAGCTTTCTTT	CASSFQTGGGEAFF
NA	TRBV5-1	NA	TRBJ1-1	TGCGCCAGCAAACTACAAACAGAGAACACTGAAGCTTTCTTT	CASKLQTENTEAFF
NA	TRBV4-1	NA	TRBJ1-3	TGCGCCAGCAGCCAAGCCAGTAATGATCCTGGAAACACCATATATTTT	CASSQASNDPGNTIYF
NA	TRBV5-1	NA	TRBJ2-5	TGCGCCAGCAGCTTTCAAAGGGCTACGGGGGAGACCCAGTACTTC	CASSFQRATGETQYF
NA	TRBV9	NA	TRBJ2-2	TGTGCCAGCAGCGTAGGCCATCTGAACACCGGGGAGCTGTTTTTT	CASSVGHLNTGELFF
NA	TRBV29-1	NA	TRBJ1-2	TGCAGCGTTAATCGGGACAACAACTATGGCTACACCTTC	CSVNRDNNYGYTF
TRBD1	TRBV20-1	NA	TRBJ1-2	TGCAGTGCGGACAGGGGGTACACCTTC	CSADRGYTF
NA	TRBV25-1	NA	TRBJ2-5	TGTGCCAGCAGGAACACGAACCAAGAGACCCAGTACTTC	CASRNTNQETQYF
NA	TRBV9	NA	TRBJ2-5	TGTGCCAGCAGCGGGGGTATTCTAGATGGTCAGACCCAGTACTTC	CASSGGILDGQTQYF
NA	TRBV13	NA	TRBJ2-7	TGTGCCAGCAACTATAACAGGGCCTCTCTCGAGGAGCAGTACTTC	CASNYNRASLEEQYF
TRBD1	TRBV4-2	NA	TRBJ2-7	TGTGCCAGCACCCCAGGGGGTGTACACGAGCAGTACTTC	CASTPGGVHEQYF
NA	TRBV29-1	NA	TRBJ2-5	TGCAGCGTTGATAAGGGCCAAGAGACCCAGTACTTC	CSVDKGQETQYF
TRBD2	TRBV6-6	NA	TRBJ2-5	TGTGCCAGCAGTACGCCTCGGGGGGGCCGGGAGACCCAGTACTTC	CASSTPRGGRETQYF
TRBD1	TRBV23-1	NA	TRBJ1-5	TGCGCCAGCAGCCACGTTGGACAGGGCCGTCAGCCCCAGCATTTT	CASSHVGQGRQPQHF
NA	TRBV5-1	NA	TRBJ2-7	TGCGCCAGCAACCCCGGGATATCCTACGTCGAGCAGTACTTC	CASNPGISYVEQYF
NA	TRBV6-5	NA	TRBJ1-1	TGTGCCAGCAGCGGACCCCCGAGGGGGATCACTGAAGCTTTCTTT	CASSGPPRGITEAFF
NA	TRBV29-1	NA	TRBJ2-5	TGCAGCGTTGAATACGGCCGGTTCGCGGAGACCCAGTACTTC	CSVEYGRFAETQYF
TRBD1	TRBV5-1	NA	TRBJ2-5	TGCGCCAGCACCCCAGGGGGCCCGGGAGAGACCCAGTACTTC	CASTPGGPGETQYF